These 9 T cell receptor beta chains were sequenced from one sample in a study of shared clonotypes between healthy human individuals. This table comes from immunoSEQ multiplex PCR, and its TCRdb copy is limited to in-frame clones, with some not included. This sample yields some 2.1 million clones, of which 90% to 95% are seen a single time; under 0.15% belongs to the top ten. The sequencing sample was made of naive CD4+ T cells sorted from blood. Described subset: CD45RA+ positively selected. The source is a man aged 18 to 30 in good health.

The J gene is TRBJ2-7, the V gene TRBV19, with D possibly TRBD2 on 6 matching bases. The CDR3 sequence is 14 residues long. The germline V and J ends were trimmed by 3 bases and 3 bases, with 12 bases remaining between them. Germline CDR1 LNHDA, CDR2 SQIVND (reference sequence). CDR3: CASSILRGNYEQYF. In nucleotides, the CDR3 is TGTGCCAGTAGTATTCTGCGGGGTAACTACGAGCAGTACTTC.

About this clone: Other DNA sequences in this specimen translate into the identical CDR3. The V gene is TRBV29-1, the J gene TRBJ2-3, with D possibly TRBD2 on 7 matching bases. The germline V gene encodes CDR1 SQVTM and CDR2 ANQGSEA. The CDR3 is 12 amino acids. Between the trimmed V and J ends, which lost 4 bases and 6 bases, there was a span of 11 bases. The CDR3 reads CSVVRGADTQYF. As DNA, the CDR3 is TGCAGCGTTGTCCGGGGGGCGGATACGCAGTATTTT.

V gene TRBV25-1 combines with J gene TRBJ2-5; 8 positions match TRBD2. After removal of 6 bases from V and 12 bases from J, the junction contained 12 bases not matched to a gene. The CDR3 loop spans 13 amino acids. Germline CDR1 MGHDK, CDR2 SYGVNS. CDR3 protein: CASSEGTGTREYF. The CDR3 DNA reads TGTGCCAGCAGCGAAGGGACCGGGACTAGAGAGTACTTC.

This chain links TRBV30 with TRBJ1-4; D might be TRBD1 (5 bases). The CDR3 is 14 amino acids. Trimming left V 7 bases short and J 7 bases short, with 19 bases between. Germline lookup yields CDR1 GTSNPN and CDR2 SVGIG (reference sequence). CDR3 DNA: TGTGCCTTGGAACGGAGAGGGGAAGTTGAAAAACTGTTTTTT. Encoded protein: CALERRGEVEKLFF.

V usage is TRBV18 and J usage is TRBJ1-3; D remains unclear. V gave up 8 bases and J gave up 0 bases, with 8 bases separating them. Germline V lookup: CDR1 KGHSH, CDR2 LQKENI. The CDR3 is made up of 13 amino acids. DNA for the CDR3: TGTGCCAGCCGTACAGACTCTGGAAACACCATATATTTT. Its protein product is CASRTDSGNTIYF.

This clone was observed once. This chain joins TRBV9 and TRBJ1-6; the D is unclear. CDR3 size: 13 residues. In germline, CDR1 is SGDLS, CDR2 YYNGEE. V was clipped by 0 bases and J by 7 bases, with 5 bases between them. The CDR3 reads CASSVDPNSPLHF. CDR3 nucleotide sequence: TGTGCCAGCAGCGTAGACCCGAATTCACCCCTCCACTTT.

This chain joins TRBV6-5 and TRBJ2-7; TRBD2 matches 7 bases. Germline V lookup: CDR1 MNHEY, CDR2 SVGAGI. The trim removed 3 bases at V and 2 bases at J, leaving 4 bases unmatched. This CDR3 region has 14 residues. The CDR3 DNA reads TGTGCCAGCAGTTATGCGGGGGTCCCCTACGAGCAGTACTTC. It specifies CASSYAGVPYEQYF.

The rearrangement links TRBV10-1 to TRBJ1-1; 7 bases map to TRBD1. Germline assignment: CDR1 WNHNN and CDR2 SYGVQD (reference sequence). The CDR3 consists of 14 residues. V was clipped by 6 bases and J by 1 base; unmatched bases: 5. CDR3 bases: TGCGCCAGCAGGGCAGGGGGACCGAACACTGAAGCTTTCTTT. It codes for CASRAGGPNTEAFF.

The gene calls are TRBV7-2 and TRBJ2-7; 10 bases align to TRBD2. This CDR3 is built from 15 residues. With V trimmed by 5 bases and J by 5 bases, 9 bases remained unmatched. In germline, CDR1 is SGHTA, CDR2 FQGNSA. As DNA, the CDR3 is TGTGCCAGCAGCCCGGAATCTAGCGGGAGCCACGAGCAGTACTTC. It encodes CASSPESSGSHEQYF.